This T cell receptor (beta chain) was profiled in a study of blood T cell repertoires in COVID-19. This clone was seen only once. Using immunoSEQ multiplex PCR, the repertoire was profiled, and TCRdb retains in-frame clones only, with some absent. Here the sample spans 200,000 to 250,000 clones, around 80% being singletons. The germline V gene has CDR1 KGHDR and CDR2 SFDVKD. The CDR3 length is 14 residues. V was pared by 10 bases and J by 3 bases, with 5 bases of the junction left unmatched. Sequenced material: peripheral blood. The clonotype originates from a woman older than 75 with active or convalescent COVID-19. V usage is TRBV24-1 and J usage is TRBJ2-1; TRBD2 matches 10 bases. The DNA of the CDR3 is TGTGCCACTGCAGCGGGAGGGCTCTACAATGAGCAGTTCTTC. Its protein product is CATAAGGLYNEQFF.